The clone carrying this TCR beta chain turned up a few times. This CDR3 comprises 24 residues. The germline V gene encodes CDR1 LNHDA and CDR2 SQIVND (reference sequence). Trimming took 5 bases from V and 1 from J; bases not matched to a gene: 24. The data were taken from a study of shared T cell receptors in the human thymus. Clones were read by immunoSEQ multiplex PCR, and TCRdb kept only the in-frame ones, dropping some. The sample includes roughly 500,000 clones, roughly 74% of them seen just once. These sequences were also reported in another study, on human thymus T cells.

The receptor comes from a boy under three years old with a congenital heart defect. Sequencing was carried out using thymocytes. The gene calls are TRBV19 and TRBJ2-1; TRBD2 matches 15 bases. CDR3 amino acids: CASSAKPERTSGRARVVSYNEQFF. The CDR3 bases are TGTGCCAGTAGTGCCAAACCCGAGCGGACTAGCGGGAGGGCCAGGGTGGTATCCTACAATGAGCAGTTCTTC.